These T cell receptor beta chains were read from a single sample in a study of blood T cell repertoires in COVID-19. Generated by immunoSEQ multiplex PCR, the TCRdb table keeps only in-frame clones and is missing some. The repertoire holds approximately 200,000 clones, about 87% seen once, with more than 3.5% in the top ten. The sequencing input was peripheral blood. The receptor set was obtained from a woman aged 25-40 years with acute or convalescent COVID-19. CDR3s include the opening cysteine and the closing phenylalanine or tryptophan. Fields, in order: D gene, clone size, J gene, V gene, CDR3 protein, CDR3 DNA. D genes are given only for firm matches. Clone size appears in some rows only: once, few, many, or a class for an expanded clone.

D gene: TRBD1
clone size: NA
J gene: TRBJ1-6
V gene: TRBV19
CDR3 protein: CASHRGVLNSPLHF
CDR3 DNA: TGTGCCAGTCACAGGGGAGTACTAAATTCACCCCTCCACTTT

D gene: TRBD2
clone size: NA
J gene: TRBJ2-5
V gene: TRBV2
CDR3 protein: CASSGLAGGAQETQYF
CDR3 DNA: TGTGCCAGCAGTGGACTAGCGGGAGGCGCTCAAGAGACCCAGTACTTC

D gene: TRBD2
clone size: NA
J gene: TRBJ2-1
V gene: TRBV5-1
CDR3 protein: CASSFNRDYVDEQFF
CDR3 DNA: TGCGCCAGCAGCTTCAACCGGGACTACGTGGATGAGCAGTTCTTC

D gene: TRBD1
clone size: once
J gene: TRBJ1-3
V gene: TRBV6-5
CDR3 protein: CASSYSTGRPGNTIYF
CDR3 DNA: TGTGCCAGCAGTTACTCGACAGGGAGGCCTGGAAACACCATATATTTT

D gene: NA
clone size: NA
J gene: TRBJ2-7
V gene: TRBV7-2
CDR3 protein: CASSSSMVQTYEQYF
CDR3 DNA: TGTGCCAGCAGCTCTTCCATGGTCCAGACCTACGAGCAGTACTTC

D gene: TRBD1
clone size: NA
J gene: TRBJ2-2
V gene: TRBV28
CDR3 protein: CASGELDRGSGELFF
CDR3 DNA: TGTGCCAGCGGGGAATTGGACAGGGGAAGCGGGGAGCTGTTTTTT

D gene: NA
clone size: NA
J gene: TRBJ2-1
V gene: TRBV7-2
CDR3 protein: CASSLSISRGRSEQFF
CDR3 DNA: TGTGCCAGCAGCCTCAGTATTTCAAGGGGCAGGAGTGAGCAGTTCTTC

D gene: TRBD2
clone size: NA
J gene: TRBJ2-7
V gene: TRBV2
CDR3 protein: CASSERAGPYEQYF
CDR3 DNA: TGTGCCAGCAGTGAACGAGCGGGACCCTACGAGCAGTACTTC

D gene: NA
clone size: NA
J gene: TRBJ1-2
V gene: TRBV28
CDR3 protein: CASKVGEFANYGYTF
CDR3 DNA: TGTGCCAGCAAGGTCGGGGAATTTGCTAACTATGGCTACACCTTC

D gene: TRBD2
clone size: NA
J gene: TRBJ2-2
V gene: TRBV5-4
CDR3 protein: CASSSKQAGENTGELFF
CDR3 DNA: TGTGCCAGCAGCTCCAAGCAAGCGGGAGAGAACACCGGGGAGCTGTTTTTT

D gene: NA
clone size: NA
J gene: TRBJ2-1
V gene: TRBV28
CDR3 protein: CASSMGSSYNEQFF
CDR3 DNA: TGTGCCAGCAGTATGGGGAGCTCCTACAATGAGCAGTTCTTC

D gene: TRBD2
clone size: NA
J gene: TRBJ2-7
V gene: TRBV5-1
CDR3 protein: CASSLEPSGTRLAYEQYF
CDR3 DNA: TGCGCCAGCAGCTTGGAGCCTAGCGGGACCCGATTAGCCTACGAGCAGTACTTC

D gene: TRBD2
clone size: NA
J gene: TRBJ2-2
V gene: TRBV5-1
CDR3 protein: CASSFGTSAGELFF
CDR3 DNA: TGCGCCAGCAGCTTCGGGACTAGCGCCGGGGAGCTGTTTTTT

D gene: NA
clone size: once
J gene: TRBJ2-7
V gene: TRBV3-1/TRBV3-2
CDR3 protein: CASSLYYEQYF
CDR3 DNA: TGTGCCAGCAGCCTTTACTACGAGCAGTACTTC

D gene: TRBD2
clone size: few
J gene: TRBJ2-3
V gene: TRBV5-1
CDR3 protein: CASKGGLAGVHTQYF
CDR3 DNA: TGCGCCAGCAAGGGGGGGCTAGCGGGAGTCCATACGCAGTATTTT

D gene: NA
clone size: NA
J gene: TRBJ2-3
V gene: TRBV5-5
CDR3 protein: CASSSRRGDTDTQYF
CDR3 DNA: TGTGCCAGCAGCTCCAGACGGGGAGATACAGATACGCAGTATTTT

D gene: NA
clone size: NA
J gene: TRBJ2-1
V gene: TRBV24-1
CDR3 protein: CATSDSSQGFTNEQFF
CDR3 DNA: TGTGCCACCAGTGATTCATCTCAGGGGTTTACCAATGAGCAGTTCTTC

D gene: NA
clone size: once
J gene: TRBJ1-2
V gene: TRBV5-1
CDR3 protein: CASSLAPNYGYTF
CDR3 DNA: TGCGCCAGCAGCTTAGCCCCTAACTATGGCTACACCTTC

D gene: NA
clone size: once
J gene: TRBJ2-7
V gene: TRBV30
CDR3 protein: CAWSDSRSLREYF
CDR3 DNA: TGTGCCTGGAGTGACTCAAGGAGCCTACGTGAGTACTTC

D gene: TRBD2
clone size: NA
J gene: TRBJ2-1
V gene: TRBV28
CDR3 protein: CASSSYGTSGRGSYNEQFF
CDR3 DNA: TGTGCCAGCAGTTCGTACGGGACTAGCGGGAGGGGCTCCTACAATGAGCAGTTCTTC

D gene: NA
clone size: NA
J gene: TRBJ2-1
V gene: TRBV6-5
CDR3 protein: CASRTGGDEQFF
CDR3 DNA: TGTGCCAGCAGGACAGGCGGCGATGAGCAGTTCTTC

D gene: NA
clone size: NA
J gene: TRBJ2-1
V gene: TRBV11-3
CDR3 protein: CASSLGRGNEQFF
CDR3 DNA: TGTGCCAGCAGCTTAGGACGGGGCAATGAGCAGTTCTTC

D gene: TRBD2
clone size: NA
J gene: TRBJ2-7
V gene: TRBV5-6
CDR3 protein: CASSRGLAYEQYF
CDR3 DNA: TGTGCCAGCTCAAGGGGACTAGCCTACGAGCAGTACTTC

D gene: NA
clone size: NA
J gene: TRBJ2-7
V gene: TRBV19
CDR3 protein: CASLGLHEQYF
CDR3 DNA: TGTGCCAGCCTAGGACTCCACGAGCAGTACTTC